The 17 T cell receptor beta chains listed next were all sequenced from one sample in a study of T cell clonotyping in hematopoietic cell transplantation. Data came from immunoSEQ multiplex PCR; TCRdb stores just in-frame clones and leaves some out. The data hold 7,000 or so clones, with 88% observed a single time. The material was PBMCs, obtained 100 days after allogeneic stem cell transplant. The receptors were gathered from a male patient in his late teens or twenties who had an allogeneic stem cell transplant from a related donor, so the T cells may come from the graft donor. Some clones in this sample may be carry-over from other donors' samples.

This clone has just one count. The V and J genes are TRBV6-6 and TRBJ2-1; 12 nucleotides line up with TRBD2. Germline V CDR1 and CDR2: MNHNY, SVGAGI (reference sequence). The CDR3 length is 16 residues. V shed 5 bases, J shed 9 bases, and the junction held 11 bases outside the gene matches. In DNA form, the CDR3 reads TGTGCCAGCAGTACACGAGGGACTAGCGGGTCGGGTGAGCAGTTCTTC. Translation gives CASSTRGTSGSGEQFF.

The V and J genes are TRBV4-3 and TRBJ1-1; D call uncertain. Germline CDR1 LGHNA, CDR2 YSLEER. The CDR3 length is 13 residues. V lost 4 bases, J lost 8 bases, and 14 bases lay in between. CDR3 in DNA: TGCGCCAGCAGCCCCCGAGCCGGGGAGGAAGCTTTCTTT. Protein product: CASSPRAGEEAFF.

The V call is TRBV19, the J call TRBJ1-2; possible D gene TRBD1, 6 bases. CDR1 and CDR2 (germline): LNHDA, SQIVND (reference sequence). Trimming stripped 5 bases from V and 4 bases from J, with 20 bases between. CDR3 size: 16 residues. The CDR3 DNA is TGTGCCAGTAGTCCCCCTGGGGGCGGAAACTTCTATGGCTACACCTTC. This codes for CASSPPGGGNFYGYTF.

This clone was observed a few times. This sequence joins TRBV18 and TRBJ1-2; D is perhaps TRBD1 (5 bases). Germline CDR1 KGHSH, CDR2 LQKENI. The CDR3 has 12 amino acids. The germline V and J ends were trimmed by 3 bases and 4 bases, with 6 bases remaining between them. CDR3 region: CASSPTAYGYTF. The CDR3 DNA follows: TGTGCCAGCTCACCGACAGCCTATGGCTACACCTTC.

The table lists this clone with a count of one. CDR3 coding DNA: TGTGCCAGCAGCTTAGAAAGGGGCGAAGCTTTCTTT. Its protein is CASSLERGEAFF. The gene calls are TRBV11-2 and TRBJ1-1; D may be TRBD1 (5 bases). This CDR3 has 12 amino acids. V shed 0 bases and J shed 8 bases, with 7 bases lying between them. Germline V gene lookup returns CDR1 SGHAT and CDR2 FQNNGV.

The V gene is TRBV2, the J gene TRBJ1-1; 7 nucleotides line up with TRBD1. The length of the CDR3 is 17 residues. The V segment lost 5 bases and the J segment 1 base; nucleotides outside the gene matches: 13. Germline assignment: CDR1 SNHLY and CDR2 FYNNEI. The CDR3 nucleotides are TGTGCCAGCAGTAAGGGGGCGTGGGGATTCGGGAACACTGAAGCTTTCTTT. This gives the protein CASSKGAWGFGNTEAFF.

The chain has TRBV5-4 and TRBJ2-3; possible D gene TRBD1, 5 bases. Germline-derived CDR1 and CDR2 are SGHNT and YYREEE (reference sequence). The V and J ends lost 4 bases and 5 bases respectively, with 11 bases between them. CDR3 length: 13 residues. This CDR3 reads CASSPQGRDTQYF. The CDR3 nucleotides are TGTGCCAGCAGCCCGCAGGGTAGAGATACGCAGTATTTT.

This clone was found once. The chain is built from TRBV10-3 and TRBJ1-2; D may be TRBD1 (5 bases). Trimming left V 6 bases short and J 7 bases short, with 15 bases between. The germline gives CDR1 ENHRY, CDR2 SYGVKD. The CDR3 spans 13 residues. The CDR3 nucleotides read TGTGCCATCAGCCACGGGACCTTCGGTGGCTACACCTTC. This encodes CAISHGTFGGYTF.

The CDR3 DNA follows: TGTGCCAGCAGCCTTAGGGGGGGCAGCTACAATGAGCAGTTCTTC. Its translation: CASSLRGGSYNEQFF. This rearrangement joins TRBV7-8 to TRBJ2-1; D possibly corresponds to TRBD2 (7 bases). V was trimmed by 5 bases and J by 3 bases, leaving 14 bases between them. Per germline, CDR1 SGHVS and CDR2 FQNEAQ. The CDR3 length is 15 residues.

The chain links TRBV11-3 to TRBJ2-3; TRBD2 matches at 7 bases. CDR3 length: 16 residues. With 1 base clipped from V and 2 bases from J, the junction kept 6 bases outside the gene matches. Germline V gene data show CDR1 as SGHNT and CDR2 as YENEEA. CDR3 region: CASSLGLAELTDTQYF. Written as DNA, the CDR3 is TGTGCCAGCAGCTTAGGCCTAGCGGAACTCACAGATACGCAGTATTTT. The full variable domain, in which reference TRBV11-3 and TRBJ2-3 provide the parts outside the CDR3, is EAGVVQSPRYKIIEKKQPVAFWCNPISGHNTLYWYLQNLGQGPELLIRYENEEAVDDSQLPKDRFSAERLKGVDSTLKIQPAELGDSAVYLCASSLGLAELTDTQYFGPGTRLTVL.

The chain employs TRBV14 and TRBJ2-1; 8 nucleotides align to TRBD2. The V segment lost 1 base and the J segment 12 bases; nucleotides outside the gene matches: 17. This CDR3 has 17 residues. CDR1 is SGHDN and CDR2 is FVKESK in the germline V gene. As DNA, the CDR3 is TGTGCCAGCAGCCAAGGTTTTTCGGGAGGGCCCGCAATGTTGCAGTTCTTC. It translates to CASSQGFSGGPAMLQFF.

The CDR3 region is CASSPVGGSGTDTQYF. CDR3 nucleotide sequence: TGTGCCAGCAGCCCAGTTGGAGGGAGCGGCACAGATACGCAGTATTTT. The V gene is TRBV11-2, the J gene TRBJ2-3; the D gene is possibly TRBD2 (6 bases). Germline values: CDR1 SGHAT, CDR2 FQNNGV. Trimming cost V 5 bases and J 1 base, with 16 bases left between them. There are 16 residues in the CDR3.

The genes are TRBV5-6 and TRBJ2-7; D may be TRBD1 (5 bases). V was cut by 7 bases and J by 3 bases, with 11 bases left in between. CDR1 and CDR2 from the germline V gene are SGHDT and YYEEEE. The CDR3 contains 12 residues. The CDR3 region has the DNA TGTGCCAGCGGAGACAGTGGCTACGAGCAGTACGTC. Translation gives CASGDSGYEQYV.

The V call is TRBV7-3, the J call TRBJ2-2; D may correspond to TRBD1 or TRBD2 (5 bases each). The CDR3 has 14 residues. Trimming removed 1 base from V and 3 bases from J, with 6 bases in between. Per the germline V gene, CDR1 is SGHTA and CDR2 is FQGTGA. The CDR3 sequence: CASSLRGDTGELFF. CDR3 coding DNA: TGTGCCAGCAGCTTAAGAGGGGACACCGGGGAGCTGTTTTTT.

In its sample, this clone was seen once. This sequence joins TRBV7-2 and TRBJ2-1; the D call may be TRBD1 or TRBD2 (5 bases each). Germline lookup yields CDR1 SGHTA and CDR2 FQGNSA. CDR3 size: 15 residues. Trimming removed 1 base at V and 2 bases at J, with 9 bases between. The CDR3 sequence: CASSLEGRPYNEQFF. In DNA form, the CDR3 reads TGTGCCAGCAGCTTAGAGGGACGGCCCTACAATGAGCAGTTCTTC.

The V gene is TRBV2, the J gene TRBJ2-2; the D gene is possibly TRBD1 (5 bases). CDR1 and CDR2 from the germline V gene are SNHLY and FYNNEI. This CDR3 comprises 16 residues. Trimming took 2 bases from V and 2 from J, leaving 12 bases between them. The DNA for the CDR3 is TGTGCCAGCAGTGAATTTAGGGGCTCAAACACCGGGGAGCTGTTTTTT. Its protein is CASSEFRGSNTGELFF.

The rearrangement uses TRBV6-4 and TRBJ1-2; 10 nucleotides match TRBD1. The CDR3 spans 17 residues. CDR1 and CDR2 from the germline V gene are MRHNA and SNTAGT. J lost 2 bases, V lost 5 bases, and 11 bases had no gene match. The CDR3 DNA is TGTGCCAGCAGTCCTTCAGGGGGACAGGGGCCCAACTATGGCTACACCTTC. The encoded protein is CASSPSGGQGPNYGYTF.